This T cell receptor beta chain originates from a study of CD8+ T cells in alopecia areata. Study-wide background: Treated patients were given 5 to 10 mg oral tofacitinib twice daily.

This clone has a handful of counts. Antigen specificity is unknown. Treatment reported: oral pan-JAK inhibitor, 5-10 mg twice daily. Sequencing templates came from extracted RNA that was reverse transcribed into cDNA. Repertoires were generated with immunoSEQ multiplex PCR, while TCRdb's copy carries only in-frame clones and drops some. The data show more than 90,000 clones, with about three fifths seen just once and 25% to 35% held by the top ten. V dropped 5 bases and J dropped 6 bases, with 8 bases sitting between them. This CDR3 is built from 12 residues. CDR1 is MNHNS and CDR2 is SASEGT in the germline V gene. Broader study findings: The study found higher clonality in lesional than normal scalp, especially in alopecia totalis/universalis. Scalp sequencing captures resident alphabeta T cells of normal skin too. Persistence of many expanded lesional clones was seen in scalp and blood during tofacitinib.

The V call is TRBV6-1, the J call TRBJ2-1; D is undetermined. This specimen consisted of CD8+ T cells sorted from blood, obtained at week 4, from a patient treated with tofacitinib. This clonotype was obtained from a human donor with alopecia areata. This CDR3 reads CASSTVGNEQFF. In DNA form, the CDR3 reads TGTGCCAGCAGTACCGTGGGCAATGAGCAGTTCTTC.